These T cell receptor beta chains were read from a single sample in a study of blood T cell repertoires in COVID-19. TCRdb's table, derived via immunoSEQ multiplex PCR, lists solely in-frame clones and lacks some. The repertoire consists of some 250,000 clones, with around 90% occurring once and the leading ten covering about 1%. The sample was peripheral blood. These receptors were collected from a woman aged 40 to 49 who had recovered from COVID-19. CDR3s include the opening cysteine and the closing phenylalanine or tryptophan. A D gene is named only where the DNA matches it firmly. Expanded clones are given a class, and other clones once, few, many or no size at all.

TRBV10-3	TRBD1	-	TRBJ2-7	CAISEGGQGAHRRSYEQYF	TGTGCCATCAGTGAGGGGGGGCAGGGGGCCCACCGCCGCTCCTACGAGCAGTACTTC
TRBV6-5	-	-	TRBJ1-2	CASSYVARGKGYTF	TGTGCCAGCAGTTACGTGGCCCGGGGAAAGGGCTACACCTTC
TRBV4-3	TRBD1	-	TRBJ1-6	CASSQGTGDRSPLHF	TGCGCCAGCAGCCAAGGGACAGGGGATAGGTCACCCCTCCACTTT
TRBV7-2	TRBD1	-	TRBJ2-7	CASSPQGPPSYEQYF	TGTGCCAGCAGCCCACAGGGGCCCCCCTCCTACGAGCAGTACTTC
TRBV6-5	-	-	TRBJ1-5	CASSYGDNQPQHF	TGTGCCAGCAGTTACGGAGACAATCAGCCCCAGCATTTT
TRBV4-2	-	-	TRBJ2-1	CASSQELLSPAEQFF	TGTGCCAGCAGCCAAGAGCTTCTGAGTCCCGCTGAGCAGTTCTTC
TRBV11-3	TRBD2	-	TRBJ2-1	CASSLARLAGGPEQFF	TGTGCCAGCAGCTTAGCCCGACTAGCGGGAGGGCCTGAGCAGTTCTTC
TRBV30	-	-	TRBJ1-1	CACLVNTEAFF	TGTGCCTGCCTCGTGAACACTGAAGCTTTCTTT
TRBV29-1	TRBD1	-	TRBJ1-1	CSARDRVGFTEAFF	TGCAGCGCCCGGGACAGGGTAGGTTTCACTGAAGCTTTCTTT
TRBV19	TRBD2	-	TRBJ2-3	CASSISAGAFSTDTQYF	TGTGCCAGTAGTATTTCCGCGGGAGCCTTTAGCACAGATACGCAGTATTTT
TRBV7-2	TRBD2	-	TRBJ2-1	CASSPPSGGPTGEQFF	TGTGCCAGCAGCCCCCCCTCGGGAGGACCTACAGGTGAGCAGTTCTTC
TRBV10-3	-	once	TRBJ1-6	CAIKLGLSSYNSPLHF	TGTGCCATCAAACTGGGACTGAGCTCCTATAATTCACCCCTCCACTTT
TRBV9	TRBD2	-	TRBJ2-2	CASSPRGSGRGELFF	TGTGCCAGCAGCCCCCGGGGGAGCGGGAGAGGGGAGCTGTTTTTT
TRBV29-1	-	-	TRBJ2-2	CSVEGGFSGGTGELFF	TGCAGCGTTGAGGGGGGTTTTAGCGGAGGGACCGGGGAGCTGTTTTTT
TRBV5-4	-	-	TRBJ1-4	CASGRGANEKLFF	TGTGCCAGCGGACGGGGGGCTAATGAAAAACTGTTTTTT
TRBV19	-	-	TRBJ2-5	CASSTQGRRETQYF	TGTGCCAGTAGTACCCAGGGGCGACGGGAGACCCAGTACTTC
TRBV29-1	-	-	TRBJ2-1	CSVPRGNEQFF	TGCAGCGTCCCCCGGGGGAATGAGCAGTTCTTC
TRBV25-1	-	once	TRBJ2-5	CASSDAPGETQYF	TGTGCCAGCAGTGATGCGCCCGGGGAGACCCAGTACTTC
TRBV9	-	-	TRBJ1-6	CASSRGTNSYNSPLHF	TGTGCCAGCAGCCGTGGGACTAACTCCTATAATTCACCCCTCCACTTT
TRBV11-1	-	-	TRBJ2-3	CASSPRLAGDTQYF	TGTGCCAGCAGCCCGCGGCTAGCCGGAGATACGCAGTATTTT
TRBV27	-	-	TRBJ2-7	CASSLFAEMGYEQYF	TGTGCCAGCAGTTTATTTGCGGAGATGGGCTACGAGCAGTACTTC
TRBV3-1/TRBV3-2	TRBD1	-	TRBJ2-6	CASSRGQGNSGANVLTF	TGTGCCAGCAGCAGGGGACAGGGGAACTCTGGGGCCAACGTCCTGACTTTC
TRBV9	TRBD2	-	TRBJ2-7	CASSSGLAAYEQYF	TGTGCCAGCAGCTCCGGACTAGCGGCCTACGAGCAGTACTTC
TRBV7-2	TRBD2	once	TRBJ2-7	CASSPTSGSYEQYF	TGTGCCAGCAGCCCCACTAGCGGGAGTTACGAGCAGTACTTC
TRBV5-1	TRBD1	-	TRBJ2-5	CASSWGTGAETQYF	TGCGCCAGCAGCTGGGGGACAGGGGCAGAGACCCAGTACTTC
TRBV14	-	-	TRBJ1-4	CASSQDRGANEKLFF	TGTGCCAGCAGCCAAGATCGGGGGGCGAATGAAAAACTGTTTTTT
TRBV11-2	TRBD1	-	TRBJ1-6	CASSTWTGGNSPLHF	TGTGCCAGCAGCACCTGGACAGGGGGCAATTCACCCCTCCACTTT
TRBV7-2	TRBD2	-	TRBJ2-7	CASSLGTSRGSEQYF	TGTGCCAGCAGCTTAGGGACTAGCCGGGGGTCCGAGCAGTACTTC
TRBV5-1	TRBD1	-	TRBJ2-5	CASSLVTGGAGGRETQYF	TGCGCCAGCAGCTTGGTCACAGGGGGCGCGGGTGGAAGAGAGACCCAGTACTTC
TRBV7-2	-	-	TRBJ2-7	CASSLGVSLYF	TGTGCCAGCAGCTTAGGTGTTAGCCTGTACTTC
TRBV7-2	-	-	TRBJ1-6	CASSLARGSRQNSPLHF	TGTGCCAGCAGCTTAGCGCGGGGCAGCCGTCAAAATTCACCCCTCCACTTT
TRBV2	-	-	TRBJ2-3	CASSEVGAHTDTQYF	TGTGCCAGCAGTGAGGTTGGGGCCCACACAGATACGCAGTATTTT
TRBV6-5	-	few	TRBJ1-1	CASSPVRATEAFF	TGTGCCAGCAGTCCCGTCAGGGCCACTGAAGCTTTCTTT
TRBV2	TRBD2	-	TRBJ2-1	CASSPSGNEQFF	TGTGCCAGCAGCCCTAGCGGGAATGAGCAGTTCTTC
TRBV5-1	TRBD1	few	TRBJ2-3	CASSLSQGVADTQYF	TGCGCCAGCAGCTTGTCCCAGGGGGTGGCAGATACGCAGTATTTT
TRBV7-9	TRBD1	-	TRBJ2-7	CASSFLGTGGREQYF	TGTGCCAGCAGCTTTTTGGGGACAGGGGGACGCGAGCAGTACTTC
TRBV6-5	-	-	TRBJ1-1	CASSYSSVGGPEAFF	TGTGCCAGCAGTTACTCGAGTGTCGGGGGGCCCGAAGCTTTCTTT
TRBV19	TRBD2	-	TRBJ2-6	CASSMGGTGANVLTF	TGTGCCAGTAGTATGGGGGGGACCGGGGCCAACGTCCTGACTTTC
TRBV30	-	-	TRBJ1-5	CAWSVPGRRDQPQHF	TGTGCCTGGAGTGTACCGGGGAGGCGGGATCAGCCCCAGCATTTT
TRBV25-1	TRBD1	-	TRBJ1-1	CASSELGTGGLEAFF	TGTGCCAGCAGTGAATTGGGGACAGGAGGTCTTGAAGCTTTCTTT
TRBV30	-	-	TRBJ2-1	CAWTGGSGEQFF	TGTGCCTGGACTGGGGGGTCTGGTGAGCAGTTCTTC
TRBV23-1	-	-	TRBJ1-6	CASSQFPGPRTPLHF	TGCGCCAGCAGTCAATTTCCAGGCCCCAGAACGCCCCTCCACTTT
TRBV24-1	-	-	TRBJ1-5	CATSRPNSNQPQHF	TGTGCCACCAGCAGGCCGAATAGCAATCAGCCCCAGCATTTT
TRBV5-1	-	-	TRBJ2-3	CASSPQTSSDTQYF	TGCGCCAGCAGCCCCCAGACTAGTTCGGATACGCAGTATTTT
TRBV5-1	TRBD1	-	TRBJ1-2	CASSPDRGGGYTF	TGCGCCAGCAGCCCGGACAGGGGCGGCGGCTACACCTTC
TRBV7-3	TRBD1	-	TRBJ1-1	CASSPGGMNTEAFF	TGTGCCAGCAGCCCAGGGGGGATGAACACTGAAGCTTTCTTT
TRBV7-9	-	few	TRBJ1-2	CASTSGGGDYGYTF	TGTGCCAGCACGTCCGGCGGCGGGGACTATGGCTACACCTTC
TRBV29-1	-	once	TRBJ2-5	CSVVGQAGTQYF	TGCAGCGTTGTTGGACAAGCCGGGACCCAGTACTTC
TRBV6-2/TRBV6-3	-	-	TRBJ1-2	CASSYSGTGRNYGYTF	TGTGCCAGCAGTTACTCTGGTACAGGGCGTAACTATGGCTACACCTTC
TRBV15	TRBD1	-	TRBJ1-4	CATSRSLLDRGLWEKLFF	TGTGCCACCAGCAGATCCCTCCTCGACAGGGGGCTATGGGAAAAACTGTTTTTT
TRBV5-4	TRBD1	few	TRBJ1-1	CASSGGQGNTEAFF	TGTGCCAGCAGCGGGGGACAGGGGAACACTGAAGCTTTCTTT
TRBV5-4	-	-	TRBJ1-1	CASSFGPPGSEAFF	TGTGCCAGCAGCTTTGGGCCGCCAGGGTCTGAAGCTTTCTTT
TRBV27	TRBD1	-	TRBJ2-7	CASSFGDRGYEQYF	TGTGCCAGCAGTTTCGGGGACAGGGGCTACGAGCAGTACTTC
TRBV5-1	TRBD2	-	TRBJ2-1	CASSSPTGTSGDNEQFF	TGCGCCAGCAGCTCACCAACCGGGACTAGCGGGGACAATGAGCAGTTCTTC
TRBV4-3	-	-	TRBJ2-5	CASSQPMLETQYF	TGCGCCAGCAGCCAACCTATGCTGGAGACCCAGTACTTC